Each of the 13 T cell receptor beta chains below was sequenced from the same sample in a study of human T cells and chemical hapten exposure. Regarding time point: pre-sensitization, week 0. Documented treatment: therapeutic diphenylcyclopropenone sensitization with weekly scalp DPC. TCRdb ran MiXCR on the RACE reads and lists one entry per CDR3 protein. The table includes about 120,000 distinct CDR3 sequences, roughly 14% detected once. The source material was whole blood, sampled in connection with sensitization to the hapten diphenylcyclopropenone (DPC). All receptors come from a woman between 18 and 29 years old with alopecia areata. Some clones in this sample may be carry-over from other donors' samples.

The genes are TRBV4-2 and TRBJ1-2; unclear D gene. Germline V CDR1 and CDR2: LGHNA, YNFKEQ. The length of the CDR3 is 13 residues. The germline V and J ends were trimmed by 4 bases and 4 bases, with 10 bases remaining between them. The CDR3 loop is CASSPGIGYGYTF. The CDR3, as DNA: TGTGCCAGCAGCCCAGGAATTGGCTATGGCTACACCTTC.

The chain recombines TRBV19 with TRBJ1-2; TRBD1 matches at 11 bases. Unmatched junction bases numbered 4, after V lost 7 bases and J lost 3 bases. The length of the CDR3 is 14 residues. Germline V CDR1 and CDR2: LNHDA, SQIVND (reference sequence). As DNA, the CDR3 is TGTGCCAGTAAGGACAGGGGGCGAGACTATGGCTACACCTTC. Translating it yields CASKDRGRDYGYTF.

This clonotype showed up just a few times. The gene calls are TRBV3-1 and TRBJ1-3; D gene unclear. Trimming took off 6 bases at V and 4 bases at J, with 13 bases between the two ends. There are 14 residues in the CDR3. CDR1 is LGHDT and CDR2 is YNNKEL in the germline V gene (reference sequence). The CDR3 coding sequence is TGTGCCAGCAGGCGAGGCCCCACCGGAAACACCATATATTTT. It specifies CASRRGPTGNTIYF.

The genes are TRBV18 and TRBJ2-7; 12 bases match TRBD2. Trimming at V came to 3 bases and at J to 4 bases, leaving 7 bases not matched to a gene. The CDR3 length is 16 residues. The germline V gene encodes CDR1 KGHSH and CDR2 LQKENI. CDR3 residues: CASSPTLAGGQYEQYF. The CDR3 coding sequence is TGTGCCAGCTCACCTACCCTAGCGGGGGGGCAGTACGAGCAGTACTTC.

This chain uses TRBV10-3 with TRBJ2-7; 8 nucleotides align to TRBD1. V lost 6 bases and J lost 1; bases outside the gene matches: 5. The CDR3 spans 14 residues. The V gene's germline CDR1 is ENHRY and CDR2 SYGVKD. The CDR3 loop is CAIRGTGGSYEQYF. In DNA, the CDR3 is TGTGCCATCAGGGGGACAGGAGGGTCCTACGAGCAGTACTTC.

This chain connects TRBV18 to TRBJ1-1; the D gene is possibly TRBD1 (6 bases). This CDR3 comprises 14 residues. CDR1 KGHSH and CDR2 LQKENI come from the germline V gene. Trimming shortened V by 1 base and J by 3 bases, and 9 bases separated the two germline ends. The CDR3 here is CASSPRGADTEAFF. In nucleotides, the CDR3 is TGTGCCAGCTCACCACGGGGGGCTGACACTGAAGCTTTCTTT.

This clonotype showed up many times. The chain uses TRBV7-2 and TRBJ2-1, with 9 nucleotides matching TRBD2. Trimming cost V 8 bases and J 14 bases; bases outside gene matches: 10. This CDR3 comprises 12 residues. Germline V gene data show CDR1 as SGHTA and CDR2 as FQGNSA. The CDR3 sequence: CASGLKRGEEFF. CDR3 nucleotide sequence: TGTGCCAGCGGTTTAAAGCGGGGGGAGGAGTTCTTC.

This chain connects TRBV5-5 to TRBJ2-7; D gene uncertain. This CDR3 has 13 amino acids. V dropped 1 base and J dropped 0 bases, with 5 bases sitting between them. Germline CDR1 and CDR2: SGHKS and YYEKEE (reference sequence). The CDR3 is CASSLIASYEQYF. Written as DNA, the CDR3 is TGTGCCAGCAGCTTGATAGCCTCCTACGAGCAGTACTTC.

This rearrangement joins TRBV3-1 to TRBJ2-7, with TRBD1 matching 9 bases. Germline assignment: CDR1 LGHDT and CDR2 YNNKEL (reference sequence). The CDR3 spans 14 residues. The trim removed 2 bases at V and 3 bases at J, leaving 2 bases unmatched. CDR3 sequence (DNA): TGTGCCAGCAGCCAAAGGGACAGGGACTACGAGCAGTACTTC. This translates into CASSQRDRDYEQYF.

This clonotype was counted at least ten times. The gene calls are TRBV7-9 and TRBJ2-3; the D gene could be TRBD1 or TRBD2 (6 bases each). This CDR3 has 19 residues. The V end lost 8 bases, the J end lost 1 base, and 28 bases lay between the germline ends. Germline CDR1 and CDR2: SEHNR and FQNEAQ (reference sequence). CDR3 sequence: CASSTDWGASDRGTDTQYF. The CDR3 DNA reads TGTGCCAGCTCAACCGACTGGGGGGCTAGCGATAGGGGCACAGATACGCAGTATTTT.

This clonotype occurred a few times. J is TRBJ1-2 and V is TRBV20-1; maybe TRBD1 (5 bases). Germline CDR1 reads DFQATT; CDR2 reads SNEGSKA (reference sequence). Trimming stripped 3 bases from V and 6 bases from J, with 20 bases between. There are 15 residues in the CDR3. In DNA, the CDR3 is TGCAGTGCTAGTCCTAGGGGTAGGGAGAAAAATGGCTACACCTTC. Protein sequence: CSASPRGREKNGYTF.

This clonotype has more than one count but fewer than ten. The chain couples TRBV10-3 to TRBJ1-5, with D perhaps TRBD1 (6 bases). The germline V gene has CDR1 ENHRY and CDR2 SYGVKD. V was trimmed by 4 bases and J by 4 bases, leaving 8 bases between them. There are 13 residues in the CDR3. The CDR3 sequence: CAISAGVNQPQHF. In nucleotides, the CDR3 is TGTGCCATCAGTGCAGGGGTGAATCAGCCCCAGCATTTT.

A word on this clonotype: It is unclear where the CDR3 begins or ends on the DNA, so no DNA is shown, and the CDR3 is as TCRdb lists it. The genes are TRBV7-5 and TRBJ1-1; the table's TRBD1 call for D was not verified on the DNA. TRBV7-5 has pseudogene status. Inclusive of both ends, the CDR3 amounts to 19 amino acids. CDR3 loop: CISVPEALTLGHLNTEAFF.